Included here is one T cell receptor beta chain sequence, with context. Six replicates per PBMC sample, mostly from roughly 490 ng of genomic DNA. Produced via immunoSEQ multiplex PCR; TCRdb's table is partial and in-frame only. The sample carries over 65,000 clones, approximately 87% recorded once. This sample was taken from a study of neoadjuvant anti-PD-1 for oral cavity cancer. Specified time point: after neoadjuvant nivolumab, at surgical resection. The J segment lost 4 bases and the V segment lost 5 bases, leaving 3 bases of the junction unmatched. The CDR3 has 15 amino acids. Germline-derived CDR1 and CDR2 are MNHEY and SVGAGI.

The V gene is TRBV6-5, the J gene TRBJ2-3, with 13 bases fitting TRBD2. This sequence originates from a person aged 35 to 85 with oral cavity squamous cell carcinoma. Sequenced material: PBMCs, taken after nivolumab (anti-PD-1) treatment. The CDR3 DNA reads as TGTGCCAGCAGTCAGACTAGCGGGGGGCCAGATACGCAGTATTTT. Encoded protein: CASSQTSGGPDTQYF.